Below, 32 T cell receptor beta chains from the same sample are listed, as sequenced in a study of T cells after yellow fever vaccination. TCRdb called the 5' RACE reads again in MiXCR, with one record for every CDR3 protein. Altogether about 340,000 distinct CDR3 sequences are present, around 12% being singletons, with the ten largest covering roughly 3%. The sample consisted of CD4+ T cells sorted from PBMCs, taken 15 days after the yellow fever booster vaccination. These receptors all come from a young man who received the YFV17D yellow fever vaccine.

This clonotype was observed a handful of times. V is TRBV7-9 and J is TRBJ1-4, with D possibly being TRBD1 (6 bases). The germline gives CDR1 SEHNR, CDR2 FQNEAQ (reference sequence). CDR3 length: 14 residues. V was clipped by 5 bases and J by 3 bases, with 10 bases between them. Here the CDR3 reads CASSTWTANEKLFF. The CDR3 DNA reads TGTGCCAGCAGCACTTGGACAGCTAATGAAAAACTGTTTTTT.

The chain has TRBV4-3 and TRBJ1-3, with D perhaps matching TRBD1 (6 bases). The CDR3 consists of 16 residues. Germline CDR1 is LGHNA and CDR2 is YSLEER. Trimming pared 1 base from V and 0 bases from J, leaving 10 bases between. The CDR3 DNA is TGCGCCAGCAGCCAAGTTGGGACAAACTCTGGAAACACCATATATTTT. Amino acids: CASSQVGTNSGNTIYF.

This clonotype occurred a few times. The chain recombines TRBV7-9 with TRBJ2-3; tentative D call: TRBD2 (7 bases). The CDR3 covers 14 residues. CDR1 and CDR2 from the germline V gene are SEHNR and FQNEAQ (reference sequence). Deletions cut 5 bases from V and 14 bases from J, with 23 bases between. The CDR3 loop reads CASSTSTQGGVRYF. The CDR3 coding sequence is TGTGCCAGCAGCACCTCAACCCAAGGGGGGGTTAGGTATTTT.

This rearrangement joins TRBV7-2 to TRBJ1-2; no firm D call. The CDR3 has 17 residues. Germline loops: CDR1 SGHTA, CDR2 FQGNSA. Trimming took off 0 bases at V and 0 bases at J, with 14 bases between the two ends. The CDR3 spells CASSLAPSGKSNYGYTF. For the CDR3, the DNA is TGTGCCAGCAGCTTAGCCCCGAGCGGGAAATCTAACTATGGCTACACCTTC.

J is TRBJ1-4 and V is TRBV5-4; no clear D gene. Germline V CDR1 and CDR2: SGHNT, YYREEE (reference sequence). The CDR3 loop spans 15 amino acids. V gave up 4 bases and J gave up 6 bases, with 16 bases separating them. CDR3 DNA: TGTGCCAGCAGCCAAGGCGGTCCCGCTTATGAAAAACTGTTTTTT. It yields the protein CASSQGGPAYEKLFF. Drawing the rest from reference TRBV5-4 and TRBJ1-4, the complete variable domain is ETGVTQSPTHLIKTRGQQVTLRCSSQSGHNTVSWYQQALGQGPQFIFQYYREEENGRGNFPPRFSGLQFPNYSSELNVNALELDDSALYLCASSQGGPAYEKLFFGSGTQLSVL.

This clonotype was found a few times. The V and J genes are TRBV15 and TRBJ2-3; no definite D call. CDR3 length equals 14 residues. Germline assignment: CDR1 LNHNV and CDR2 YYDKDF (reference sequence). V lost 5 bases to trimming and J lost 0 bases, with 9 bases between them. The CDR3 region is CATSPRISTDTQYF. The CDR3 DNA is TGTGCCACCAGCCCTCGGATCAGCACAGATACGCAGTATTTT.

This clonotype was counted ten times or more. This chain joins TRBV20-1 and TRBJ1-4; D remains unclear. CDR3 length: 13 amino acids. Trimming took 5 bases from V and 7 from J, leaving 14 bases between them. Germline CDR1 reads DFQATT; CDR2 reads SNEGSKA (reference sequence). For the CDR3, the DNA is TGCAGTGCTCACCGATCGGGGAGTGAAAAACTGTTTTTT. As protein: CSAHRSGSEKLFF.

The chain links TRBV2 to TRBJ1-1; TRBD1 aligns across 9 bases. The CDR3 sequence is 15 residues long. J gave up 4 bases and V 10 bases, and 13 bases lay outside the gene matches. Germline CDR1 and CDR2: SNHLY and FYNNEI. The CDR3 DNA reads as TGTGCCAACCAACCCGGGACAGGGTTAGGCACTGAAGCTTTCTTT. Residues: CANQPGTGLGTEAFF.

The chain uses TRBV29-1 and TRBJ2-3; TRBD2 agrees at 9 bases. The CDR3 spans 14 residues. J was trimmed by 2 bases and V by 4 bases; bases with no gene match: 4. Germline V gene data show CDR1 as SQVTM and CDR2 as ANQGSEA. CDR3 nucleotide sequence: TGCAGCGTTGGAGGCGGGGGGGCCACAGATACGCAGTATTTT. Translation: CSVGGGGATDTQYF.

This clonotype was seen more than once but under ten times. The V gene is TRBV5-1, the J gene TRBJ1-5; a possible D gene is TRBD1 (5 bases). Germline-derived CDR1 and CDR2 are SGHRS and YFSETQ. V lost 9 bases to trimming and J lost 0 bases, with 28 bases between them. CDR3 length: 19 residues. The CDR3 loop reads CAIPPPTAETDYSNQPQHF. The CDR3 region has the DNA TGCGCCATCCCCCCCCCTACCGCCGAGACAGACTATAGCAATCAGCCCCAGCATTTT.

The genes are TRBV5-4 and TRBJ1-2, with 7 bases identical to TRBD1. The CDR3 runs 14 residues. Germline CDR1 and CDR2: SGHNT and YYREEE (reference sequence). J was trimmed by 5 bases and V by 6 bases; bases with no gene match: 10. DNA for the CDR3: TGTGCCAGCACCCTTGACAGGGTTCGGTATGGCTACACCTTC. It encodes CASTLDRVRYGYTF. The complete variable domain, with remaining parts taken from reference TRBV5-4 and TRBJ1-2, reads ETGVTQSPTHLIKTRGQQVTLRCSSQSGHNTVSWYQQALGQGPQFIFQYYREEENGRGNFPPRFSGLQFPNYSSELNVNALELDDSALYLCASTLDRVRYGYTFGSGTRLTVV.

This clonotype was detected many times. V usage is TRBV7-9 and J usage is TRBJ2-7, with 7 bases that match TRBD1. V lost 5 bases and J lost 4; bases outside the gene matches: 8. The CDR3 contains 14 residues. The V gene's germline CDR1 is SEHNR and CDR2 FQNEAQ (reference sequence). The CDR3 reads CASSRQGRVYEQYF. CDR3 sequence (DNA): TGTGCCAGCAGCCGACAGGGAAGGGTATACGAGCAGTACTTC. Full variable domain (outside the CDR3, taken from reference TRBV7-9 and TRBJ2-7): DTGVSQNPRHKITKRGQNVTFRCDPISEHNRLYWYRQTLGQGPEFLTYFQNEAQLEKSRLLSDRFSAERPKGSFSTLEIQRTEQGDSAMYLCASSRQGRVYEQYFGPGTRLTVT.

Only a few counts were recorded for this clonotype. The V and J genes are TRBV4-1 and TRBJ2-7, with a tentative D call TRBD2 (6 bases). The CDR3 has 15 amino acids. Trimming stripped 0 bases from V and 1 base from J, with 10 bases between. Looked up from germline, CDR1 is MGHRA and CDR2 is YSYEKL. The CDR3 spells CASSQDRRESYEQYF. The CDR3 nucleotides are TGCGCCAGCAGCCAAGATAGGAGGGAATCCTACGAGCAGTACTTC.

The chain links TRBV7-9 to TRBJ1-1; 8 bases are shared with TRBD1. The CDR3 is 14 amino acids. Germline values: CDR1 SEHNR, CDR2 FQNEAQ (reference sequence). The V segment lost 3 bases and the J segment 4 bases; nucleotides outside the gene matches: 4. CDR3 in amino acids: CASSFQTGATEAFF. The CDR3 coding sequence is TGTGCCAGCAGCTTCCAGACAGGGGCCACTGAAGCTTTCTTT.

This clonotype was observed a handful of times. This CDR3 reads CASSLGASPSILAKNIQYF. The CDR3 region has the DNA TGCGCCAGCAGCTTGGGAGCTAGTCCATCTATATTAGCCAAAAACATTCAGTACTTC. The chain employs TRBV5-1 and TRBJ2-4, with no clear D. The V end lost 0 bases, the J end lost 0 bases, and 19 bases lay between the germline ends. Per germline, CDR1 SGHRS and CDR2 YFSETQ. The CDR3 runs to 19 residues.

In this sample, this clonotype turned up a few times. The V gene is TRBV19, the J gene TRBJ2-1; TRBD1 is a possible D gene (5 bases). V shed 3 bases and J shed 4 bases, with 7 bases lying between them. CDR1 LNHDA and CDR2 SQIVND come from the germline V gene (reference sequence). The CDR3 spans 13 residues. CDR3 residues: CASSITGYNEQFF. CDR3 bases: TGTGCCAGTAGTATCACAGGATACAATGAGCAGTTCTTC.

CDR3 residues: CASSFGQKETQYF. The DNA of the CDR3 is TGTGCCAGCAGCTTTGGCCAGAAAGAGACCCAGTACTTC. This chain joins TRBV7-3 and TRBJ2-5; D is undetermined. V lost 3 bases to trimming and J lost 3 bases, with 8 bases between them. Per the germline V gene, CDR1 is SGHTA and CDR2 is FQGTGA. There are 13 residues in the CDR3. The full variable domain, its missing parts supplied by reference TRBV7-3 and TRBJ2-5, is GAGVSQTPSNKVTEKGKYVELRCDPISGHTALYWYRQSLGQGPEFLIYFQGTGAADDSGLPNDRFFAVRPEGSVSTLKIQRTERGDSAVYLCASSFGQKETQYFGPGTRLLVL.

This clonotype was seen a handful of times. The V and J genes are TRBV6-5 and TRBJ2-1; D unclear. Germline assignment: CDR1 MNHEY and CDR2 SVGAGI. CDR3 length: 11 residues. V was trimmed by 7 bases and J by 7 bases, leaving 8 bases between them. The CDR3 region has the DNA TGTGCCAGCACTAATAGGAATGAGCAGTTCTTC. This encodes CASTNRNEQFF.

The gene calls are TRBV2 and TRBJ1-5; TRBD1 matches at 7 bases. The V segment lost 5 bases and the J segment 6 bases; nucleotides outside the gene matches: 13. The CDR3 sequence is 16 residues long. Germline CDR1 and CDR2: SNHLY and FYNNEI. The CDR3 spells CASSLGRGRRGQPQHF. The CDR3 bases are TGTGCCAGCAGTTTAGGGAGGGGGCGGAGGGGTCAGCCCCAGCATTTT.

This clonotype was counted between two and nine times. The chain is built from TRBV5-1 and TRBJ1-2; D is unclear. Germline CDR1 SGHRS, CDR2 YFSETQ. The length of the CDR3 is 10 residues. V lost 8 bases and J 8 bases, leaving 10 bases between the germline ends. The CDR3 is CASNHAGYTF. In DNA, the CDR3 is TGCGCCAGTAACCATGCGGGCTACACCTTC.

This chain connects TRBV12-3 or TRBV12-4 to TRBJ2-5; D is unresolved. The CDR3 consists of 11 residues. V was cut by 7 bases and J by 7 bases, with 10 bases left in between. The CDR3 DNA reads as TGTGCCAGCACCACTGGCGTGACCCAGTACTTC. As protein: CASTTGVTQYF.

This clonotype was seen more than once but under ten times. V gene TRBV5-6 combines with J gene TRBJ2-1; D tentatively fits TRBD1 or TRBD2 (5 bases each). V was cut by 5 bases and J by 3 bases, with 12 bases left in between. Germline V lookup: CDR1 SGHDT, CDR2 YYEEEE. The CDR3 runs to 14 residues. CDR3 coding DNA: TGTGCCAGCAGAAGCCGGGACGGCTACAATGAGCAGTTCTTC. Protein product: CASRSRDGYNEQFF.

The table lists this clonotype with a few counts. This chain uses TRBV14 with TRBJ1-2; D remains unclear. The germline gives CDR1 SGHDN, CDR2 FVKESK. Trimming cost V 1 base and J 7 bases, with 16 bases left between them. This CDR3 spans 15 amino acids. CDR3 bases: TGTGCCAGCAGCCAAGTTAATCAGGTTGATGGTGGCTACACCTTC. It is translated as CASSQVNQVDGGYTF.

A few counts support this clonotype. The J gene is TRBJ2-2, the V gene TRBV10-3, with a tentative D call TRBD1 (5 bases). Germline values: CDR1 ENHRY, CDR2 SYGVKD. The CDR3 is 17 amino acids. Trimming removed 4 bases from V and 2 bases from J, with 17 bases in between. This CDR3 is CAISGTGQSANTGELFF. As DNA, the CDR3 is TGTGCCATCAGTGGCACAGGTCAATCTGCAAACACCGGGGAGCTGTTTTTT.

The chain couples TRBV18 to TRBJ2-3; perhaps D is TRBD1 or TRBD2 (6 bases each). The CDR3 length is 15 residues. CDR1 is KGHSH, CDR2 LQKENI, per germline. V was clipped by 0 bases and J by 4 bases, with 11 bases between them. CDR3 region: CASSPPMGGPDTQYF. The CDR3 nucleotides read TGTGCCAGCTCACCACCAATGGGGGGCCCAGATACGCAGTATTTT.

There are a few counts of this clonotype. The chain carries TRBV9 and TRBJ2-5, with TRBD2 matching over 8 bases. J gave up 5 bases and V 1 base, and 10 bases lay outside the gene matches. Germline CDR1 and CDR2: SGDLS and YYNGEE. There are 16 residues in the CDR3. For the CDR3, the DNA is TGTGCCAGCAGCGTAAGGTCTGCGGGGGGCCGGGAGACCCAGTACTTC. Translating it yields CASSVRSAGGRETQYF.

The chain couples TRBV7-2 to TRBJ1-6; no firm D call. This CDR3 comprises 13 residues. The germline V and J ends were trimmed by 5 bases and 7 bases, with 9 bases remaining between them. Germline CDR1 SGHTA, CDR2 FQGNSA. The CDR3 sequence is CASSPWTNSPLHF. In nucleotides, the CDR3 is TGTGCCAGCAGCCCCTGGACCAATTCACCCCTCCACTTT.

The rearrangement joins TRBV2 to TRBJ2-2; 10 bases line up with TRBD1. CDR1 is SNHLY, CDR2 FYNNEI, per germline. The CDR3 loop spans 14 amino acids. The V and J ends lost 5 bases and 4 bases, in that order; junction bases with no gene match: 1. In DNA form, the CDR3 reads TGTGCCAGCAGTAGGACAGGGGGCACCGGGGAGCTGTTTTTT. Protein: CASSRTGGTGELFF.

This clonotype was detected a few times. The V gene is TRBV6-5, the J gene TRBJ2-3, with 8 bases fitting TRBD2. With 5 bases clipped from V and 9 bases from J, the junction kept 4 bases outside the gene matches. From germline, CDR1 is MNHEY and CDR2 SVGAGI. The CDR3 totals 12 residues. The CDR3 spells CASSTGGTTQYF. The CDR3 coding sequence is TGTGCCAGCAGTACGGGGGGGACGACGCAGTATTTT.

This clonotype appeared many times. The chain combines TRBV6-5 with TRBJ1-1; possible D gene TRBD1, 5 bases. Germline V gene lookup returns CDR1 MNHEY and CDR2 SVGAGI. V was pared by 7 bases and J by 2 bases, with 17 bases between. This CDR3 has 15 residues. The CDR3 region is CASTSRGRGNTEAFF. For the CDR3, the DNA is TGTGCCAGCACCTCCCGGGGCCGGGGAAACACTGAAGCTTTCTTT.

The CDR3 sequence is CASSRSGHLTDTQYF. The CDR3 coding sequence is TGCGCCAGCAGCCGTTCGGGCCATCTGACAGATACGCAGTATTTT. The chain uses TRBV5-1 and TRBJ2-3; D unclear. The CDR3 extends over 15 amino acids. V was pared by 4 bases and J by 3 bases, with 15 bases between. Germline V CDR1 and CDR2: SGHRS, YFSETQ. Together with reference TRBV5-1 and TRBJ2-3, the CDR3 gives the full variable domain: KAGVTQTPRYLIKTRGQQVTLSCSPISGHRSVSWYQQTPGQGLQFLFEYFSETQRNKGNFPGRFSGRQFSNSRSEMNVSTLELGDSALYLCASSRSGHLTDTQYFGPGTRLTVL.

This clonotype has just a few counts. The chain links TRBV20-1 to TRBJ2-1; D tentatively reads TRBD1 or TRBD2 (6 bases each). The CDR3 is 13 residues long. The V gene lost 3 bases and the J gene lost 6 bases, with 12 bases spanning the gap. Germline V gives CDR1 DFQATT, CDR2 SNEGSKA (reference sequence). CDR3 nucleotides: TGCAGTGCTAGCGGTCGGGGGCTCAATGAGCAGTTCTTC. This translates into CSASGRGLNEQFF.